What follows are 5 T cell receptor beta chains derived from one specimen sequenced in a study of T cell responses to AZD1222 COVID-19 vaccine. Generated by immunoSEQ multiplex PCR, the TCRdb table keeps only in-frame clones and is missing some. The data show 150,000 to 250,000 clones, just over 90% seen once. This specimen consisted of peripheral blood, obtained 28 days after the second AZD1222 dose. These receptors were collected from an adult who received the AZD1222 COVID-19 vaccine.

The chain recombines TRBV11-3 with TRBJ2-1; D might be TRBD2 (6 bases). Germline CDR1 and CDR2: SGHNT and YENEEA. The CDR3 has 14 residues. The V gene lost 5 bases and the J gene lost 7 bases, with 15 bases spanning the gap. The CDR3 region is CASSPKTSLNEQFF. The DNA of the CDR3 is TGTGCCAGCAGCCCCAAGACTAGTCTGAATGAGCAGTTCTTC.

V usage is TRBV9 and J usage is TRBJ2-1; 9 nucleotides line up with TRBD2. The CDR3 has 14 residues. V lost 0 bases, J lost 10 bases, and 5 bases stayed unmatched. The germline V gene has CDR1 SGDLS and CDR2 YYNGEE. CDR3 protein: CASSVGLAGPEQFF. As DNA, the CDR3 is TGTGCCAGCAGCGTAGGGCTAGCGGGGCCGGAGCAGTTCTTC.

The V gene is TRBV21-1, the J gene TRBJ1-2. TRBV21-1 is an annotated pseudogene. The CDR3 runs to 16 residues. The CDR3 DNA reads as TGTGCCAGCAGCAAAGGTCTCTGGGACTGGAACTATGGCTACACCTTC. Its translation is CASSKGLWDWNYGYTF.

This sequence joins TRBV5-1 and TRBJ2-7; D may be TRBD1 or TRBD2 (5 bases each). V was pared by 1 base and J by 5 bases, with 10 bases between. CDR3 length: 13 residues. From germline, CDR1 is SGHRS and CDR2 YFSETQ. In nucleotides, the CDR3 is TGCGCCAGCAGCTTGATAAGAGGGGACGAGCAGTACTTC. It specifies CASSLIRGDEQYF.

The gene calls are TRBV5-6 and TRBJ1-5; D possibly corresponds to TRBD1 (6 bases). This CDR3 has 15 amino acids. The V end lost 4 bases, the J end lost 6 bases, and 17 bases lay between the germline ends. Germline CDR1 is SGHDT and CDR2 is YYEEEE. CDR3 region: CASSPGQGSAQPQHF. In DNA form, the CDR3 reads TGTGCCAGCAGCCCCGGCCAGGGGTCAGCTCAGCCCCAGCATTTT.